The 28 T cell receptor beta chains in this list originate from one sample, sequenced in a study of blood T cell repertoires in COVID-19. This table comes from immunoSEQ multiplex PCR, and its TCRdb copy is limited to in-frame clones, with some not included. This repertoire shows 150,000 to 190,000 clones, roughly 72% found once; its top ten account for 3% to 4.5%. Sequencing used peripheral blood. The receptors originated from an elderly woman with acute or convalescent COVID-19.

V is TRBV5-4 and J is TRBJ1-1; 7 nucleotides align to TRBD1. CDR1 and CDR2 from the germline V gene are SGHNT and YYREEE (reference sequence). The J segment lost 4 bases and the V segment lost 5 bases, leaving 11 bases of the junction unmatched. The CDR3 length is 15 residues. The chain's CDR3 is CASRRSGTAGTEAFF. The CDR3 DNA reads TGTGCCAGCAGACGGTCCGGGACAGCGGGCACTGAAGCTTTCTTT.

In nucleotides, the CDR3 is TGTGCCAGCAGCCGAAGATCCCTACTAGCCAAAAACATTCAGTACTTC. It codes for CASSRRSLLAKNIQYF. V gene TRBV3-1 (or the pseudogene TRBV3-2) combines with J gene TRBJ2-4; D gene ambiguous. Trimming stripped 4 bases from V and 0 bases from J, with 13 bases between. The germline CDR1 and CDR2 sequences are LGHDT and YNNKEL (reference sequence). The CDR3 is 16 residues long.

This clone was counted between two and nine times. The chain carries TRBV7-9 and TRBJ2-1; no reliable D call. Trimming took off 0 bases at V and 7 bases at J, with 10 bases between the two ends. The CDR3 has 14 residues. Germline CDR1 and CDR2: SEHNR and FQNEAQ (reference sequence). CDR3 loop: CASSLAFPRNEQFF. CDR3 sequence (DNA): TGTGCCAGCAGCTTAGCTTTTCCGCGAAATGAGCAGTTCTTC.

This chain connects TRBV9 to TRBJ1-6; TRBD1 matches 9 bases. Unmatched junction bases numbered 9, after V lost 4 bases and J lost 10 bases. Germline CDR1 SGDLS, CDR2 YYNGEE. This CDR3 comprises 15 residues. The CDR3 DNA reads TGTGCCAGCAGCCCACGGACAGGGGCTGGGTCACCCCTCCACTTT. Translated: CASSPRTGAGSPLHF.

CDR3 nucleotide sequence: TGCAGCGTTGAAACTAGCGGGAGAACGGGGTCCTACAATGAGCAGTTCTTC. This sequence encodes CSVETSGRTGSYNEQFF. The rearrangement uses TRBV29-1 and TRBJ2-1; TRBD2 agrees at 11 bases. There are 17 residues in the CDR3. Germline CDR1 SQVTM, CDR2 ANQGSEA. The V segment lost 2 bases and the J segment 1 base; nucleotides outside the gene matches: 7.

V gene TRBV5-4 combines with J gene TRBJ2-7, with TRBD1 matching 7 bases. This CDR3 has 13 amino acids. Looked up from germline, CDR1 is SGHNT and CDR2 is YYREEE (reference sequence). The ends lost 7 bases at V and 6 bases at J; junction bases unmatched: 10. This CDR3 is CASWAGGSLEQYF. CDR3 coding DNA: TGTGCCAGCTGGGCAGGGGGTTCTCTCGAGCAGTACTTC.

This clone is a singleton in its sample. The CDR3 nucleotides read TGCGCCAGCAGCCTAGGGACAGGGGTTAATTCACCCCTCCACTTT. Translation: CASSLGTGVNSPLHF. The rearrangement joins TRBV4-3 to TRBJ1-6, with TRBD1 matching 10 bases. With V trimmed by 4 bases and J by 6 bases, 3 bases remained unmatched. Germline assignment: CDR1 LGHNA and CDR2 YSLEER. The CDR3 sequence is 15 residues long.

The chain couples TRBV3-1 (or the pseudogene TRBV3-2) to TRBJ1-2; 9 bases agree with TRBD1. V lost 5 bases and J lost 4; bases outside the gene matches: 11. In germline, CDR1 is LGHDT, CDR2 YNNKEL (reference sequence). The CDR3 sequence is 16 residues long. CDR3 in amino acids: CASSDPGQGFGYGYTF. In nucleotides, the CDR3 is TGTGCCAGCAGCGACCCGGGACAGGGATTTGGCTATGGCTACACCTTC.

The gene calls are TRBV3-1 (or the pseudogene TRBV3-2) and TRBJ1-4; no definite D call. Per germline, CDR1 LGHDT and CDR2 YNNKEL (reference sequence). The CDR3 covers 17 residues. V was trimmed by 0 bases and J by 10 bases, leaving 21 bases between them. The CDR3 is CASSQEGGRRRMRKLFF. In nucleotides, the CDR3 is TGTGCCAGCAGCCAAGAGGGAGGAAGGAGAAGGATGCGAAAACTGTTTTTT.

The chain is built from TRBV5-1 and TRBJ1-1; 10 bases align to TRBD1. The germline V gene encodes CDR1 SGHRS and CDR2 YFSETQ. V lost 3 bases and J lost 1; bases outside the gene matches: 12. CDR3 length: 18 residues. The CDR3 DNA reads as TGCGCCAGCAGCTATACCGGGACAGGGGCTGGTGGGAACACTGAAGCTTTCTTT. Translating gives CASSYTGTGAGGNTEAFF.

J is TRBJ2-3 and V is TRBV6-5, with a possible D match to TRBD2 (6 bases). Germline CDR1 and CDR2: MNHEY and SVGAGI. CDR3 length: 15 residues. Trimming pared 8 bases from V and 1 base from J, leaving 16 bases between. The CDR3 region is CASRDGSSGTDTQYF. CDR3 DNA sequence: TGTGCCAGCCGCGACGGGAGTAGTGGCACAGATACGCAGTATTTT.

This clone was seen a handful of times. CDR3 DNA: TGTGCCAGCAGTTATACTCAAAAGAACACTGAAGCTTTCTTT. It is translated as CASSYTQKNTEAFF. The chain has TRBV6-5 and TRBJ1-1; D unresolved. Germline V gene sequence: CDR1 MNHEY, CDR2 SVGAGI. Between the trimmed V and J ends, which lost 3 bases and 1 base, there was a span of 9 bases. The CDR3 runs 14 residues.

This chain links TRBV29-1 with TRBJ1-2; the match to TRBD1 covers 8 bases. Germline CDR1 reads SQVTM; CDR2 reads ANQGSEA. CDR3 length: 13 amino acids. Trimming removed 7 bases from V and 4 bases from J; junction bases left unmatched: 8. CDR3 bases: TGCAGCGCCTCAGGGGGCTGGAGCTATGGCTACACCTTC. This translates into CSASGGWSYGYTF. Full variable domain (remainder filled in from reference TRBV29-1 and TRBJ1-2): SAVISQKPSRDICQRGTSLTIQCQVDSQVTMMFWYRQQPGQSLTLIATANQGSEATYESGFVIDKFPISRPNLTFSTLTVSNMSPEDSSIYLCSASGGWSYGYTFGSGTRLTVV.

Here the CDR3 DNA reads TGTGCCAGCGATCCCGGGAGCTCCTACAATGAGCAGTTCTTC. As protein: CASDPGSSYNEQFF. V usage is TRBV7-6 and J usage is TRBJ2-1; D perhaps matches TRBD2 (6 bases). The CDR3 runs 14 residues. Germline assignment: CDR1 SGHVS and CDR2 FNYEAQ. V lost 8 bases and J lost 0, with 11 bases in between. Combining the CDR3 with reference TRBV7-6 and TRBJ2-1 gives the whole variable domain GAGVSQSPRYKVTKRGQDVALRCDPISGHVSLYWYRQALGQGPEFLTYFNYEAQQDKSGLPNDRFSAERPEGSISTLTIQRTEQRDSAMYRCASDPGSSYNEQFFGPGTRLTVL.

V gene TRBV14 combines with J gene TRBJ1-2, with D unclear. Trimming cost V 1 base and J 4 bases, with 7 bases left between them. Germline-derived CDR1 and CDR2 are SGHDN and FVKESK. The CDR3 is 13 residues long. This CDR3 reads CASSQGTLYGYTF. The CDR3 nucleotides are TGTGCCAGCAGCCAAGGGACTCTCTATGGCTACACCTTC.

Remarks on this clone: A junction boundary mismatches the germline segment, possibly from a read error. This chain joins TRBV6-2 or TRBV6-3 and TRBJ1-1; 7 positions match TRBD1. The V gene's germline CDR1 is MNHEY and CDR2 SVGEGT. The CDR3 runs 15 residues. CDR3 in DNA: TGTGCCAGCAGTTACGGGGCAGGGGGTAACATTGAAGCTTTCTTT. The encoded protein is CASSYGAGGNIEAFF.

This chain connects TRBV3-1 (or the pseudogene TRBV3-2) to TRBJ1-3; D unclear. Trimming removed 4 bases at V and 7 bases at J, with 14 bases between. Germline V gene data show CDR1 as LGHDT and CDR2 as YNNKEL (reference sequence). This CDR3 spans 14 amino acids. CDR3 DNA sequence: TGTGCCAGCAGCCGCGGGGTCACGGCGAACACCATATATTTT. Amino acid sequence: CASSRGVTANTIYF.

The chain has TRBV3-1 (or the pseudogene TRBV3-2) and TRBJ2-3, with TRBD2 matching over 7 bases. J gave up 4 bases and V 2 bases, and 6 bases lay outside the gene matches. Germline loops: CDR1 LGHDT, CDR2 YNNKEL (reference sequence). The CDR3 extends over 15 amino acids. The DNA of the CDR3 is TGTGCCAGCAGCCAATTAGCGGGCCGGGCAGATACGCAGTATTTT. It encodes CASSQLAGRADTQYF.

The chain carries TRBV7-3 and TRBJ2-3, with D unresolved. Germline CDR1 reads SGHTA; CDR2 reads FQGTGA. The length of the CDR3 is 12 residues. The germline V and J ends were trimmed by 4 bases and 5 bases, with 7 bases remaining between them. The CDR3 nucleotides read TGTGCCAGCAGCTACCTAGGAGATACGCAGTATTTT. Its translation is CASSYLGDTQYF.

The chain couples TRBV7-8 to TRBJ2-3; 10 nucleotides match TRBD2. CDR3 length: 17 amino acids. The V segment lost 1 base and the J segment 5 bases; nucleotides outside the gene matches: 9. CDR1 is SGHVS, CDR2 FQNEAQ, per germline. The CDR3 DNA follows: TGTGCCAGCAGCTTAGGTGTGGTAGCGGGAGGTGGAGATACGCAGTATTTT. It yields the protein CASSLGVVAGGGDTQYF.

This chain connects TRBV10-1 to TRBJ2-7; the match to TRBD1 covers 8 bases. Germline V gene lookup returns CDR1 WNHNN and CDR2 SYGVQD (reference sequence). This CDR3 is built from 15 residues. Trimming removed 2 bases from V and 3 bases from J; junction bases left unmatched: 6. CDR3 protein: CASSEPGQDIYEQYF. The CDR3 DNA is TGCGCCAGCAGTGAGCCGGGACAGGACATCTACGAGCAGTACTTC.

This rearrangement joins TRBV10-3 to TRBJ1-1; unclear D gene. V lost 11 bases, J lost 3 bases, and 10 bases lay in between. The CDR3 loop spans 11 amino acids. CDR1 is ENHRY and CDR2 is SYGVKD in the germline V gene. The CDR3 reads CAPMFDTEAFF. The CDR3 DNA sequence: TGTGCCCCTATGTTTGACACTGAAGCTTTCTTT.

V gene TRBV3-1 (or the pseudogene TRBV3-2) combines with J gene TRBJ2-5, with 9 bases lining up with TRBD2. Germline CDR1 LGHDT, CDR2 YNNKEL (reference sequence). With 0 bases clipped from V and 5 bases from J, the junction kept 7 bases outside the gene matches. This CDR3 comprises 16 residues. CDR3 loop: CASSQDPLAGTETQYF. DNA of the CDR3: TGTGCCAGCAGCCAAGATCCCCTAGCGGGGACCGAGACCCAGTACTTC.

The chain employs TRBV6-5 and TRBJ1-5; D is perhaps TRBD1 (6 bases). V was cut by 8 bases and J by 2 bases, with 10 bases left in between. The CDR3 is 13 residues long. Germline loops: CDR1 MNHEY, CDR2 SVGAGI. CDR3 protein: CASGAGGNQPQHF. CDR3 coding DNA: TGTGCCAGCGGGGCAGGGGGCAATCAGCCCCAGCATTTT.

The chain has TRBV2 and TRBJ2-5, with a weak D call TRBD2 (7 bases). This CDR3 has 15 residues. Trimming took 7 bases from V and 0 from J, leaving 15 bases between them. Germline-derived CDR1 and CDR2 are SNHLY and FYNNEI. The CDR3 sequence: CASTPEGGYQETQYF. Here the CDR3 DNA reads TGTGCCAGCACCCCCGAGGGGGGGTACCAAGAGACCCAGTACTTC.

CDR3 bases: TGTGCCAGCAGCCAGGGTACGTTCGGTCAGCCCCAGCATTTT. Translated: CASSQGTFGQPQHF. This sequence joins TRBV2 and TRBJ1-5, with a weak D call TRBD1 (5 bases). CDR3 length equals 14 residues. The V end lost 6 bases, the J end lost 6 bases, and 15 bases lay between the germline ends. In germline, CDR1 is SNHLY, CDR2 FYNNEI.

This chain joins TRBV19 and TRBJ1-6, with 9 bases matching TRBD1. Unmatched junction bases numbered 6, after V lost 6 bases and J lost 9 bases. CDR3 length: 14 amino acids. The V gene's germline CDR1 is LNHDA and CDR2 SQIVND (reference sequence). CDR3 nucleotides: TGTGCCAGTAGCTGGGACAGGGTCCGTTCACCCCTCCACTTT. Translating it yields CASSWDRVRSPLHF.

CDR3 DNA sequence: TGTGCCAGCAGTTTGGGTAGGGGGAGCAATCAGCCCCAGCATTTT. Translated, it gives CASSLGRGSNQPQHF. This rearrangement joins TRBV6-6 to TRBJ1-5, with D perhaps matching TRBD1 (6 bases). This CDR3 is 15 amino acids long. Per the germline V gene, CDR1 is MNHNY and CDR2 is SVGAGI (reference sequence). Deletions cut 4 bases from V and 1 base from J, with 11 bases between.